This T cell receptor (beta chain) was identified in a study of cytomegalovirus exposure and HLA in healthy donors (dated by TCRdb to 2016 to 2017). The study in broad terms: An earlier analysis of roughly 630 of the donors reported 250 to 350 Gb of sequence data and 117 million unique TCR beta sequences from 150 million to 200 million T cells. Rather than drawing on any new phenotypic data, the later analysis identified candidate immune exposures from TCR beta sequences and the way those sequences occurred across donors. The number of donors typed differed by locus, with roughly 620-630 for A, B, C, DRB1 and DQB1, around 520 for DQA1, 600 to 610 for DPA1, and about 450 for DPB1. Among the roughly 400 genotyped donors, more than 70% belonged to the genetic ancestry cluster associated with self-reported Caucasian donors. A separate validation cohort of approximately 130 different subjects was used in addition to the roughly 620-subject first cohort. To decide whether each TCR beta V gene segment behaved as functional or pseudogenic, an earlier analysis of over 500 of the donors relied on high-throughput TCR beta sequencing. An early release covering some 640 HLA-typed donors comprised roughly 300 gigabases of sequencing data and 85 million or so unique TCR sequences. Class I and class II HLA loci were covered by the typing at four-digit resolution. Genome-wide SNP genotypes for about 65% of the roughly 670 donors were used in a later genetic analysis, which treated that subset as a discovery cohort. Donor age, sex, ethnicity and CMV serostatus were collected together with the repertoire data. A later analysis re-examined previously published TCR beta repertoires from just over 650 donors and added high-resolution HLA genotyping to investigate patterns of TCR occurrence. The study aimed to test whether cataloging public T cell receptors could reveal signatures of past pathogen exposure. About 5 DR-DQ haplotypes were handled as single units for association and clustering, since linkage in the cohort was strong. The T cell repertoires of 666 subjects were profiled by immunosequencing and related to cytomegalovirus serostatus. Across some 400 genotyped donors of the cohort, an average of about 200,000 unique TCR beta nucleotide sequences per donor were sequenced, and around 20% of those sequences were non-productive. To predict cytomegalovirus infection status, the study brought together high-throughput TCR immunosequencing, statistical association of individual TCRs with disease status, and machine learning. All discovery cohort repertoires had been generated on a single sequencing platform.

Overall results and qualifications from the work: Assigning TCR associations to individual alleles was difficult when HLA alleles, especially DR and DQ, strongly co-occurred. A later analysis found that TCR association rates varied across HLA loci, with DRB1 alleles showing the most associated TCRs and HLA-C alleles the fewest. Across donors, most TCR sequences were observed very rarely, whereas some public TCRs were present in many individuals. In an earlier analysis of some 640 of the donors, most TCR beta V segments were observed in productive rearrangements about 87% or about 30% of the time, broadly matching IMGT annotations. A later analysis found that most CMV-associated TCR beta chains appeared HLA-restricted, with HLA associations seemingly driven largely by CMV exposure. A later genetic analysis associated a missense DCLRE1C variant with V-gene and J-gene trimming of TCR beta chains, and an independent cohort replicated the association. A cluster of highly shared sequence variants was judged likely to be a technical artifact of the sequencing pipeline. A further reported finding was that TCR beta sequences accurately predicted the HLA-A and HLA-B alleles for most subjects in the first cohort. A few of the identified cytomegalovirus-associated TCR beta chains were confirmed in vitro to be specific for cytomegalovirus antigens. Roughly 15 rarely observed V segments, including chromosome 9 orphons, were excluded from the earlier analysis of approximately 500 of the donors because counts were too low. In a later analysis, HLA-associated TCR beta chains were found to be more clonally expanded and to have lower generation probabilities than equally common non-associated chains. The only immune exposure information available for the cohort was CMV serostatus. The classifier was reported to diagnose cytomegalovirus status with high specificity and sensitivity in both the original and validation cohorts. The 87-base-pair reads could not distinguish some IMGT-functional V segments, including TRBV6-2 and TRBV6-3, so those segments were excluded. Because HLA typing was missing for some donors at each locus, association tests included only the typed subset. The study listed 150 to 200 TCR beta chains as associated with cytomegalovirus. Only TCR beta chains were sequenced in this cohort, and the absence of alpha or paired-chain data limited detectable features. It was suggested by the authors that the approach could potentially be generalized to other disease states and immunological phenotypes. Correlated functional status among segregating V segments might be attributable to linkage disequilibrium, but an unknown experimental factor could not be ruled out. According to a later genetic analysis, donors in an Asian-associated ancestry cluster had fewer N-insertions in productive TCRs than the roughly 700-donor mean. In a later analysis, 16,951 TCR beta sequences were associated with specific HLA alleles at a false discovery rate of 0.05. Several of the top co-occurrence clusters appeared to be linked to parvovirus B19, influenza, CMV and Epstein-Barr virus, according to a later analysis. Presence/absence analyses assumed roughly uniform sequencing depth across donors, an assumption that may not hold.

A remark on this clone: There is no known antigen for this receptor. It has no much larger one-base neighbor in the sample; base qualities were not kept.

Receptor amplification or capture employed the immunoSEQ multiplex PCR assay. For the multiplex PCR, a mixture combining 60 forward primers for TCR Vbeta segments and 13 reverse primers for TCR Jbeta segments was used. The CDR3 region of rearranged TCR beta genes was amplified from genomic DNA with a multiplex PCR assay. Amplified TCR beta libraries were sequenced as 87-base-pair reads on the Illumina HiSeq System. Per the source publication's procedure: Across the 670 or so repertoires, a later analysis counted 80 million or so unique TCR beta chains, 9 million to 14 million of which were shared by at least two donors. Raw reads were error-corrected and collapsed into unique sequences by a nearest-neighbor algorithm in which closely related sequences were merged to remove PCR and sequencing errors. Alignment of CDR3 sequences to IMGT reference sequences was used to assign V, D and J gene segments. For a sequence to be retained, at least a six-nucleotide match to both a V gene segment and a J gene segment was required. Rearrangements were called productive when the CDR3 lacked stop codons and stayed in frame with V and J; all others were non-productive. Following IMGT convention, CDR3 was defined as the stretch from the second conserved V-encoded cysteine up to the conserved J-encoded phenylalanine. In an earlier analysis of 500 to 650 of the donors, sequences lacking an unambiguous match to a single V gene segment were excluded. In an earlier analysis of some 590 of the donors, a V segment was called functional when productive rearrangements were above 56.7%, and segregating when the standard deviation between donors exceeded 5%. A statistical classification framework was built for diagnosing cytomegalovirus status from the catalog of TCR beta chain sequences. In a later analysis, TCR nucleotide sequences were compared against IMGT/GENE-DB human TR gene sequences so that V and J genes could be assigned. In a later analysis, CDR3 sequences and most-parsimonious VDJ recombination scenarios were assigned using the TCRdist pipeline. In a later analysis, each TCR beta chain was defined by its CDR3 amino acid sequence together with its V-gene family, and reads without a unique V-gene family were excluded. As a way to deal with suspected cross-contamination and a sequencing artifact, a later analysis dropped roughly 620 nucleotide sequences that were highly shared and had low generation probability. A later analysis calculated a clonal expansion index for each public chain from normalized within-repertoire ranks of inferred template counts. Generation probabilities in a later analysis came from a VDJ recombination model fitted to out-of-frame rearrangements, and those results were checked against IGoR. In a later analysis, TCR-TCR, TCR-HLA and TCR-CMV co-occurrence was scored with hypergeometric tests, and a repertoire-size bias correction was applied to TCR pairs. A later analysis estimated false discovery rates by permuting HLA or CMV assignments 20 times. In a later analysis, co-occurring TCRs were grouped using DBSCAN, and TCRdist sequence similarity was added for clustering within HLA-allele-positive subsets. Repertoires with fewer than 30,000 or more than 120,000 public chains, plus five repertoires with anomalous nucleotide sharing, were excluded from co-occurrence clustering. As stored in TCRdb, this immuneACCESS dataset retains in-frame rearrangements with V and J assigned. A fraction of the clones does not appear; measured against another copy, unresolved V genes explain less than half of the discrepancy, and the remainder lacks a known reason. V, J and clone size are taken as reported in that table, and D and trimming were inferred from the DNA itself. Within this sample are about 130,000 clones, with roughly four fifths of them counted one time only. The ten largest clones capture 5.5% to 6% of the sample.

V lost 7 bases and J lost 8 bases, and the count of bases not matched to a germline gene is 8. The CDR3 covers 13 residues, taking in both the cysteine and the phenylalanine. Of all the DNA, just the CDR3 is kept, 39 bases in frame from base 1. The CDR1 and CDR2 encoded by the germline V gene are MNHEY and SVGAGI. The cohort consisted of approximately 690 healthy bone marrow donors. At the time of sampling, every cohort member was nominally healthy, though immune exposures that went unrecorded were likely present. The donor was CMV seropositive and was included in the group of 250 to 350 seropositive cohort members. A peripheral blood sample was provided by each donor, and peripheral blood mononuclear cells were used for TCR beta sequencing. The Qiagen DNeasy Blood Extraction Kit was used to extract genomic DNA from the blood cell samples.

The V and J genes are TRBV6-5 and TRBJ1-2; 9 of the junction bases match TRBD1. The receptor was isolated from a woman aged 40 to 50 in good health and CMV-seropositive. Sequencing was carried out using PBMCs. The CDR3 is CASMEQGARGYTF. The base sequence is TGTGCCAGCATGGAACAGGGGGCGAGAGGCTACACCTTC.